A single T cell receptor (beta chain) is shown here with its context. As yet, its antigen is unknown. The data belong to a study of blood T cells in healthy people across ages. V was shortened by 5 bases and J by 0 bases, with 14 bases between the two germline ends. In germline, CDR1 is MDHEN, CDR2 SYDVKM. The CDR3 runs to 15 residues. Study outcomes and limitations: Comparison with aged donors showed that long-lived donors had more naive CD4+ cells and higher diversity. Not knowing donor CMV status may have confounded expanded clonotype changes. Diversity of TCR beta per million T cells declined in a roughly linear way with age.

For the second PCR, which ran for about 6 to 12 cycles, a sample-barcoded 5' primer and a J-beta primer mix were used. Every single cDNA molecule received a tag from a template-switch adaptor with 12 random nucleotides. Each CDR3 protein gets one entry after TCRdb re-called the 5' RACE reads with MiXCR. Among 1.5 million to 2 million distinct CDR3 sequences, about 50% were seen once, and the ten largest hold 2.1%. The chain couples TRBV28 to TRBJ2-7, with D uncertain. The sequenced material came from blood. The clonotype comes from a woman in her forties in good health. In DNA, the CDR3 is TGTGCCAGCAGTCCCATCCGTCGGGTCTCCTACGAGCAGTACTTC. Protein sequence: CASSPIRRVSYEQYF.